This entry lists 11 T cell receptor beta chains sequenced from one sample in a study of graft-versus-host responses after intestinal transplantation. Profiled with immunoSEQ multiplex PCR; TCRdb holds only in-frame clones, not every one. Of about 59,000 clones listed, 90% to 95% are singletons. These receptors are not linked to any known antigen. Sequences were derived from unstimulated CD4+ T cells sorted from spleen or lymph node cells, sampled before transplant. The receptors stem from a human donor who was the organ donor for an intestinal transplant.

The V call is TRBV18, the J call TRBJ1-2; a possible D gene is TRBD1 (5 bases). Trimming removed 0 bases from V and 4 bases from J, with 15 bases in between. The CDR3 is made up of 16 amino acids. Per the germline V gene, CDR1 is KGHSH and CDR2 is LQKENI. CDR3 sequence reads: CASSPPEARAAYGYTF. CDR3 bases: TGTGCCAGCTCACCACCTGAGGCCAGGGCAGCCTATGGCTACACCTTC. Full variable domain (rest looked up from reference TRBV18 and TRBJ1-2): NAGVMQNPRHLVRRRGQEARLRCSPMKGHSHVYWYRQLPEEGLKFMVYLQKENIIDESGMPKERFSAEFPKEGPSILRIQQVVRGDSAAYFCASSPPEARAAYGYTFGSGTRLTVV.

The J gene is TRBJ2-7, the V gene TRBV2; TRBD2 aligns across 8 bases. Germline-derived CDR1 and CDR2 are SNHLY and FYNNEI. V shed 7 bases, J shed 3 bases, and the junction held 5 bases outside the gene matches. CDR3 length: 13 amino acids. The CDR3 spells CASKRETVYEQYF. CDR3 DNA sequence: TGTGCCAGCAAGCGGGAGACAGTCTACGAGCAGTACTTC.

The rearrangement joins TRBV30 to TRBJ1-5; 10 nucleotides line up with TRBD1. Losses at the gene ends were 1 base for V and 5 bases for J; bases not matched to a gene: 2. Germline V gives CDR1 GTSNPN, CDR2 SVGIG (reference sequence). There are 14 residues in the CDR3. The CDR3 reads CAWSEGQGHQPQHF. CDR3 sequence (DNA): TGTGCCTGGAGTGAGGGACAGGGGCATCAGCCCCAGCATTTT.

This clone was seen a few times. The genes are TRBV15 and TRBJ1-1, with D tentatively TRBD1 (6 bases). CDR3 length: 14 residues. Germline lookup yields CDR1 LNHNV and CDR2 YYDKDF (reference sequence). Trimming shortened V by 4 bases and J by 1 base, and 10 bases separated the two germline ends. The CDR3 region has the DNA TGTGCCACCAGCATTCAGGGGAAGAACACTGAAGCTTTCTTT. As protein: CATSIQGKNTEAFF.

The genes are TRBV14 and TRBJ2-3; D call uncertain. CDR1 SGHDN and CDR2 FVKESK come from the germline V gene. This CDR3 region has 13 residues. Trimming removed 1 base at V and 6 bases at J, with 8 bases between. DNA of the CDR3: TGTGCCAGCAGCCAAGTCAGAGGCGATACGCAGTATTTT. It yields the protein CASSQVRGDTQYF.

The chain's CDR3 is CASSPRVDRGVRYQETQYF. The CDR3 DNA follows: TGTGCCAGCTCACCTCGCGTGGACAGGGGAGTAAGGTACCAAGAGACCCAGTACTTC. The chain recombines TRBV18 with TRBJ2-5; 9 bases fit TRBD1. Germline assignment: CDR1 KGHSH and CDR2 LQKENI. The length of the CDR3 is 19 residues. Germline trimming cut 3 bases from V and 0 bases from J; bases unmatched to any gene: 14.

This clone occurred a few times. This CDR3 is also generated by other DNA sequences in the sample. The chain recombines TRBV7-2 with TRBJ1-3; D call uncertain. Germline CDR1 and CDR2: SGHTA and FQGNSA. The CDR3 has 14 amino acids. Between the trimmed V and J ends, which lost 1 base and 0 bases, there was a span of 4 bases. DNA of the CDR3: TGTGCCAGCAGCTTAGGACACTCTGGAAACACCATATATTTT. Translating gives CASSLGHSGNTIYF.

J is TRBJ2-1 and V is TRBV5-1, with 11 bases aligning to TRBD2. Trimming took 4 bases from V and 4 from J; bases not matched to a gene: 4. CDR3 size: 15 residues. CDR1 and CDR2 (germline): SGHRS, YFSETQ. CDR3 in amino acids: CASSPGTSGYNEQFF. CDR3 nucleotides: TGCGCCAGCAGCCCCGGGACTAGCGGATACAATGAGCAGTTCTTC.

This chain uses TRBV5-1 with TRBJ1-3; perhaps TRBD1 as D (6 bases). V was clipped by 4 bases and J by 9 bases, with 26 bases between them. This CDR3 comprises 17 residues. Germline CDR1 reads SGHRS; CDR2 reads YFSETQ. The CDR3: CASSPSLLQGSSSTIYF. The CDR3 DNA follows: TGCGCCAGCAGCCCGAGCTTACTACAGGGAAGTAGTAGCACCATATATTTT.

The chain has TRBV20-1 and TRBJ2-1; possible D gene TRBD2, 6 bases. V gave up 6 bases and J gave up 8 bases, with 11 bases separating them. Germline V gives CDR1 DFQATT, CDR2 SNEGSKA (reference sequence). This CDR3 region has 11 residues. The CDR3 nucleotides read TGCAGTGCAACGACTAGAGATGAGCAGTTCTTC. Translation: CSATTRDEQFF.

V and J are TRBV7-9 and TRBJ2-7; no firm D call. The CDR3 has 15 residues. Trimming took off 3 bases at V and 0 bases at J, with 12 bases between the two ends. Germline CDR1 and CDR2: SEHNR and FQNEAQ (reference sequence). The CDR3 region is CASSFRGLHSYEQYF. CDR3 in DNA: TGTGCCAGCAGCTTCAGAGGCCTCCACTCCTACGAGCAGTACTTC.